The rows below give T cell receptor beta chains drawn from one sample of a study of PD-1 blockade in classical Hodgkin lymphoma. Profiling relied on immunoSEQ multiplex PCR, and the TCRdb table lists in-frame clones only, not all of them. The sample carries 30,000 to 50,000 clones, 77% recorded once. Sequenced material: peripheral blood mononuclear cells (PBMCs), taken before the fourth cycle of nivolumab. These receptors originate from a human donor with classical Hodgkin lymphoma. CDR3s include the opening cysteine and the closing phenylalanine or tryptophan. A D gene is named only where the DNA matches it firmly. Clone size is shown for a subset of rows, as once, few, many or a class of expanded clone.

-	-	TRBJ2-2	TRBV7-3	CASAELNTGELFF	TGTGCCAGCGCCGAATTGAACACCGGGGAGCTGTTTTTT
-	TRBD1	TRBJ1-1	TRBV14	CASSQDLGTGGAGTEAFF	TGTGCCAGCAGCCAAGATCTGGGGACAGGGGGCGCGGGTACTGAAGCTTTCTTT
-	-	TRBJ2-3	TRBV7-3	CASSATGSPDTQYF	TGTGCCAGCAGCGCCACAGGGAGTCCAGATACGCAGTATTTT
-	TRBD1	TRBJ1-6	TRBV28	CASIFSRGLSPLHF	TGTGCCAGCATTTTTTCCAGGGGGCTTTCACCCCTCCACTTT
-	-	TRBJ1-6	TRBV7-2	CASSSQGFQVYSPLHF	TGTGCCAGCAGCTCTCAGGGCTTTCAGGTGTATTCACCCCTCCACTTT
medium-sized	-	TRBJ1-2	TRBV30	CAWSPLVGYGYTF	TGTGCCTGGAGTCCCTTAGTTGGCTATGGCTACACCTTC
medium-sized	-	TRBJ2-2	TRBV5-4	CASSSVANTGELFF	TGTGCCAGCAGCTCGGTCGCGAACACCGGGGAGCTGTTTTTT
-	-	TRBJ2-7	TRBV5-6	CASSFTPYRSSYEQYF	TGTGCCAGCAGCTTCACCCCCTATAGGAGCTCCTACGAGCAGTACTTC
-	-	TRBJ2-7	TRBV9	CASSERGYSYEQYF	TGTGCCAGCAGCGAAAGAGGATACTCCTACGAGCAGTACTTC
-	TRBD1	TRBJ1-2	TRBV7-8	CASSARTGGNYGYTF	TGTGCCAGCAGCGCACGGACAGGGGGGAACTATGGCTACACCTTC
-	-	TRBJ1-5	TRBV7-9	CASSFGSNQPQHF	TGTGCCAGCAGCTTTGGGAGCAATCAGCCCCAGCATTTT
-	-	TRBJ2-7	TRBV6-5	CASSYYGSYEQYF	TGTGCCAGCAGTTATTACGGTTCCTACGAGCAGTACTTC
few	TRBD1	TRBJ2-7	TRBV29-1	CSVGQGASEQYF	TGCAGCGTAGGACAGGGGGCGAGCGAGCAGTACTTC
-	-	TRBJ1-1	TRBV11-3	CASSLGPGGNTEAFF	TGTGCCAGCAGCTTAGGTCCGGGCGGGAACACTGAAGCTTTCTTT
once	-	TRBJ1-5	TRBV28	CASSTNSNQPQHF	TGTGCCAGTTCCACTAATAGCAATCAGCCCCAGCATTTT
-	TRBD1	TRBJ2-3	TRBV5-1	CASSWRQGATDTQYF	TGCGCCAGCAGCTGGCGACAGGGAGCCACAGATACGCAGTATTTT
-	-	TRBJ1-5	TRBV6-6	CASSLAGVQPQHF	TGTGCCAGCAGCCTTGCGGGCGTTCAGCCCCAGCATTTT
-	-	TRBJ2-7	TRBV10-2	CASTPGGIYEQYF	TGCGCCAGCACCCCCGGGGGTATCTACGAGCAGTACTTC
-	-	TRBJ2-7	TRBV4-3	CASSQDGRVLPYEQYF	TGCGCCAGCAGCCAAGATGGCAGGGTTTTACCCTACGAGCAGTACTTC
-	-	TRBJ2-3	TRBV28	CATAPFYGQIVTQYF	TGTGCCACCGCCCCCTTCTACGGTCAAATAGTTACGCAGTATTTT
-	-	TRBJ1-4	TRBV15	CATSRGTATNEKLFF	TGTGCCACCAGCAGAGGGACAGCAACTAATGAAAAACTGTTTTTT
-	-	TRBJ1-5	TRBV7-8	CASSLRSVYSNQPQHF	TGTGCCAGCAGCTTAAGGTCGGTGTATAGCAATCAGCCCCAGCATTTT
-	TRBD2	TRBJ2-3	TRBV6-5	CASSRSGGGTDTQYF	TGTGCCAGCAGTCGTAGCGGGGGGGGCACAGATACGCAGTATTTT
few	-	TRBJ1-6	TRBV6-5	CASSATWIYNSPLHF	TGTGCCAGCAGCGCGACATGGATCTATAATTCACCCCTCCACTTT
few	TRBD2	TRBJ2-3	TRBV5-1	CASSFRGGPTDTQYF	TGCGCCAGCAGCTTCCGCGGGGGGCCCACAGATACGCAGTATTTT
-	-	TRBJ2-2	TRBV6-6	CASSYSAGDTGELFF	TGTGCCAGCAGTTACTCGGCAGGAGACACCGGGGAGCTGTTTTTT
-	-	TRBJ1-2	TRBV2	CASGNLAGGNGYTF	TGTGCCAGCGGGAACTTGGCGGGGGGGAATGGCTACACCTTC
-	-	TRBJ2-3	TRBV6-1	CASSEAIHPGGSGTDTQYF	TGTGCCAGCAGTGAGGCTATACACCCTGGTGGGTCTGGCACAGATACGCAGTATTTT